Described below is a single TCR beta chain sequence and its context. The data were obtained in a study of shared clonotypes between healthy human individuals. Whole-study context: Every donor yielded three CD4 naive, three CD4 memory, two CD8 naive and one CD8 memory plate.

Profiling relied on immunoSEQ multiplex PCR, and the TCRdb table lists in-frame clones only, not all of them. The sample has some 2.4 million clones, 90% to 95% seen once; the top ten hold around 0.4%. What was sequenced was naive CD4+ T cells from PBMCs. Subset here: CD45RA+ positively selected. This sequence originates from a man younger than 35 in good health. Some clones in this sample may be carry-over from other donors' samples.

The chain's CDR3 is CASSKRALEGGANVLTF. The CDR3 coding sequence is TGCGCCAGCAGCAAGCGGGCCCTTGAAGGTGGGGCCAACGTCCTGACTTTC. The V call is TRBV5-1, the J call TRBJ2-6, with D maybe TRBD2 (6 bases). Per the germline V gene, CDR1 is SGHRS and CDR2 is YFSETQ. The CDR3 is made up of 17 amino acids. V was shortened by 4 bases and J by 3 bases, with 17 bases between the two germline ends.